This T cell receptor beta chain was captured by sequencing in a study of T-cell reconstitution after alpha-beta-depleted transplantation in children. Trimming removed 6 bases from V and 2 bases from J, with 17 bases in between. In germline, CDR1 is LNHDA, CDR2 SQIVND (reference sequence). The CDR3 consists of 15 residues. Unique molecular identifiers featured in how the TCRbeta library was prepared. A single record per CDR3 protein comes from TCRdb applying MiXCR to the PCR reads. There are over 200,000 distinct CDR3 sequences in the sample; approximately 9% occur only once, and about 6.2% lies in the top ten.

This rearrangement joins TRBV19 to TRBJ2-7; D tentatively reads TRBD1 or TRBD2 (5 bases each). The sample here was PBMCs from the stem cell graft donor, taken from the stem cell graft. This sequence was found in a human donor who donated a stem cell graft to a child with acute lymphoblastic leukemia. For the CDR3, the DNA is TGTGCCAGTAGGAGACACCGGGACGGGCCCTACGAGCAGTACTTC. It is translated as CASRRHRDGPYEQYF.